A single sample gave rise to the 22 T cell receptor beta chains below, sequenced in a study of blood T cell repertoires in COVID-19. This table comes from immunoSEQ multiplex PCR, and its TCRdb copy is limited to in-frame clones, with some not included. The sample has around 250,000 clones, roughly 89% seen once. The sample comprised peripheral blood. These receptors came from a young woman with active or convalescent COVID-19.

The V call is TRBV9, the J call TRBJ1-3; no firm D call. V was clipped by 3 bases and J by 3 bases, with 13 bases between them. The CDR3 sequence is 15 residues long. The germline V gene encodes CDR1 SGDLS and CDR2 YYNGEE. The CDR3 reads CASSALGVSGNTIYF. The CDR3 DNA reads as TGTGCCAGCAGCGCCCTCGGAGTGAGTGGAAACACCATATATTTT.

The chain uses TRBV27 and TRBJ1-1; D might be TRBD1 (6 bases). Germline V lookup: CDR1 MNHEY, CDR2 SMNVEV (reference sequence). This CDR3 is built from 12 residues. Trimming cost V 5 bases and J 12 bases, with 16 bases left between them. The CDR3 nucleotides read TGTGCCAGCAGTACTACAGGGATTAGAACTTTCTTT. It encodes CASSTTGIRTFF.

The chain has TRBV7-6 and TRBJ1-3, with TRBD1 identical over 8 bases. The V gene end was trimmed by 2 bases and the J gene end by 2 bases; junction bases not matched to a gene: 5. Germline loops: CDR1 SGHVS, CDR2 FNYEAQ. The CDR3 spans 16 residues. This CDR3 reads CASSLRQGFPGNTIYF. CDR3 nucleotides: TGTGCCAGCAGCTTACGACAGGGGTTTCCTGGAAACACCATATATTTT.

This clone was seen a single time. The rearrangement uses TRBV19 and TRBJ2-3, with 8 positions matching TRBD2. V gave up 1 base and J gave up 5 bases; unmatched junction bases: 8. Germline CDR1 reads LNHDA; CDR2 reads SQIVND (reference sequence). The CDR3 spans 16 residues. CDR3 sequence reads: CASSIVAGGAVDTQYF. As DNA, the CDR3 is TGTGCCAGTAGTATAGTGGCCGGGGGGGCCGTAGATACGCAGTATTTT.

The chain employs TRBV6-6 and TRBJ1-1, with D hard to call. Trimming stripped 4 bases from V and 0 bases from J, with 12 bases between. Germline CDR1 reads MNHNY; CDR2 reads SVGAGI (reference sequence). CDR3 size: 15 residues. CDR3 region: CASSSPGSMNTEAFF. The CDR3 DNA reads as TGTGCCAGCAGTTCGCCAGGTAGTATGAACACTGAAGCTTTCTTT.

V and J are TRBV20-1 and TRBJ2-7; weak D call: TRBD1 (6 bases). From germline, CDR1 is DFQATT and CDR2 SNEGSKA (reference sequence). The CDR3 is 11 amino acids. V was clipped by 3 bases and J by 6 bases, with 9 bases between them. The CDR3 reads CSARGASEQYF. The CDR3 DNA sequence: TGCAGTGCTAGGGGGGCATCCGAGCAGTACTTC.

This chain connects TRBV7-2 to TRBJ1-2, with 8 positions matching TRBD1. The V segment lost 4 bases and the J segment 8 bases; nucleotides outside the gene matches: 15. Germline CDR1 and CDR2: SGHTA and FQGNSA. The CDR3 extends over 16 amino acids. This CDR3 is CASSSTPDRASGGYTF. The DNA for the CDR3 is TGTGCCAGCAGCTCCACCCCGGACAGGGCGAGTGGAGGCTACACCTTC.

This clone was found a few times. This chain joins TRBV3-1 (or the pseudogene TRBV3-2) and TRBJ1-2; a possible D gene is TRBD1 (5 bases). V lost 5 bases and J 8 bases, leaving 12 bases between the germline ends. This CDR3 contains 12 residues. CDR1 is LGHDT and CDR2 is YNNKEL in the germline V gene (reference sequence). CDR3 in amino acids: CASSSVSGGYTF. The CDR3 nucleotides read TGTGCCAGCAGCAGCGTGTCAGGGGGCTACACCTTC.

This clone appeared a single time. The chain recombines TRBV7-9 with TRBJ2-7; no clear D gene. Trimming shortened V by 4 bases and J by 8 bases, and 15 bases separated the two germline ends. Germline V gene sequence: CDR1 SEHNR, CDR2 FQNEAQ (reference sequence). The CDR3 extends over 13 amino acids. The CDR3 sequence is CASSSRQQTQQYF. The CDR3 DNA follows: TGTGCCAGCAGCTCACGGCAACAGACCCAGCAGTACTTC. The full variable domain, in which reference TRBV7-9 and TRBJ2-7 provide the parts outside the CDR3, is DTGVSQNPRHKITKRGQNVTFRCDPISEHNRLYWYRQTLGQGPEFLTYFQNEAQLEKSRLLSDRFSAERPKGSFSTLEIQRTEQGDSAMYLCASSSRQQTQQYFGPGTRLTVT.

The chain links TRBV2 to TRBJ1-2; D is unresolved. Germline V CDR1 and CDR2: SNHLY, FYNNEI. The CDR3 sequence is 13 residues long. With 2 bases removed from V and 7 bases from J, the gap between germline ends came to 11 bases. The CDR3 region is CASSEYPGSGYTF. The CDR3 DNA follows: TGTGCCAGCAGTGAATATCCGGGAAGTGGCTACACCTTC. Full variable domain (outside the CDR3, taken from reference TRBV2 and TRBJ1-2): EPEVTQTPSHQVTQMGQEVILRCVPISNHLYFYWYRQILGQKVEFLVSFYNNEISEKSEIFDDQFSVERPDGSNFTLKIRSTKLEDSAMYFCASSEYPGSGYTFGSGTRLTVV.

The V gene is TRBV7-6, the J gene TRBJ2-5; possibly TRBD2 for D (7 bases). Trimming shortened V by 3 bases and J by 1 base, and 21 bases separated the two germline ends. The CDR3 runs to 18 residues. Germline lookup yields CDR1 SGHVS and CDR2 FNYEAQ. This CDR3 is CASSFTGGGGGPQETQYF. CDR3 DNA sequence: TGTGCCAGCAGCTTCACCGGAGGGGGGGGCGGCCCCCAAGAGACCCAGTACTTC. The full variable domain, rest sourced from reference TRBV7-6 and TRBJ2-5, is GAGVSQSPRYKVTKRGQDVALRCDPISGHVSLYWYRQALGQGPEFLTYFNYEAQQDKSGLPNDRFSAERPEGSISTLTIQRTEQRDSAMYRCASSFTGGGGGPQETQYFGPGTRLLVL.

The chain is built from TRBV12-5 and TRBJ1-2; TRBD1 is a possible D gene (5 bases). The germline CDR1 and CDR2 sequences are LGHNT and FRNRAP. The CDR3 sequence is 13 residues long. V was pared by 1 base and J by 8 bases, with 11 bases between. CDR3 bases: TGTGCTAGTGGTTTGGCCCCAGGGTACGGCTACACCTTC. Translated: CASGLAPGYGYTF. Filled out from reference TRBV12-5 and TRBJ1-2, the complete variable domain reads DARVTQTPRHKVTEMGQEVTMRCQPILGHNTVFWYRQTMMQGLELLAYFRNRAPLDDSGMPKDRFSAEMPDATLATLKIQPSEPRDSAVYFCASGLAPGYGYTFGSGTRLTVV.

This sequence joins TRBV2 and TRBJ2-7; 7 nucleotides line up with TRBD1. The CDR3 has 16 amino acids. Germline V gene data show CDR1 as SNHLY and CDR2 as FYNNEI. Losses at the gene ends were 6 bases for V and 0 bases for J; bases not matched to a gene: 11. The CDR3 loop reads CASRATLRGLSYEQYF. In DNA form, the CDR3 reads TGTGCCAGCAGGGCAACCTTAAGGGGGCTCTCCTACGAGCAGTACTTC.

CDR3 region: CASSVQGFGNEQYF. DNA of the CDR3: TGTGCCAGCAGTGTACAGGGATTTGGGAACGAGCAGTACTTC. The chain couples TRBV25-1 to TRBJ2-7; a weak D match, TRBD1 (6 bases). The CDR3 totals 14 residues. Trimming pared 4 bases from V and 5 bases from J, leaving 15 bases between. Germline V gives CDR1 MGHDK, CDR2 SYGVNS.

With regard to this clone: Its ends do not fully match the called genes, so a read error is possible. This chain joins TRBV6-5 and TRBJ1-4, with a tentative D call TRBD1 (6 bases). Germline CDR1 is MNHEY and CDR2 is SVGAGI. This CDR3 region has 15 residues. The CDR3 sequence: CTSSSFRGGDEKLFF. For the CDR3, the DNA is TGTACCAGCAGTTCCTTCAGGGGAGGGGATGAAAAACTGTTTTTT.

The chain couples TRBV20-1 to TRBJ1-4, with TRBD1 identical over 10 bases. The V segment lost 3 bases and the J segment 6 bases; nucleotides outside the gene matches: 4. The CDR3 runs 14 residues. Germline V gives CDR1 DFQATT, CDR2 SNEGSKA (reference sequence). The CDR3 sequence is CSASMTGGHEKLFF. DNA of the CDR3: TGCAGTGCTAGTATGACAGGGGGCCATGAAAAACTGTTTTTT.

The chain joins TRBV20-1 to TRBJ1-1; D might be TRBD1 (5 bases). V dropped 3 bases and J dropped 0 bases, with 11 bases sitting between them. The CDR3 is 14 amino acids. CDR1 and CDR2 from the germline V gene are DFQATT and SNEGSKA (reference sequence). The CDR3 region is CSASTTALNTEAFF. CDR3 nucleotide sequence: TGCAGTGCTAGTACGACAGCTCTGAACACTGAAGCTTTCTTT.

The chain links TRBV2 to TRBJ2-1, with D maybe TRBD1 (6 bases). The CDR3 spans 13 residues. Trimming shortened V by 2 bases and J by 7 bases, and 9 bases separated the two germline ends. Germline values: CDR1 SNHLY, CDR2 FYNNEI. CDR3 protein: CASSENRANEQFF. Written as DNA, the CDR3 is TGTGCCAGCAGTGAAAACAGGGCGAATGAGCAGTTCTTC.

This rearrangement joins TRBV6-6 to TRBJ1-1; TRBD1 might be the D (5 bases). V was clipped by 2 bases and J by 1 base, with 11 bases between them. CDR3 size: 15 residues. Germline CDR1 reads MNHNY; CDR2 reads SVGAGI (reference sequence). The CDR3 here is CASSYGQGGNTEAFF. In DNA form, the CDR3 reads TGTGCCAGCAGTTACGGGCAGGGAGGGAACACTGAAGCTTTCTTT.

The chain carries TRBV12-3 or TRBV12-4 and TRBJ2-2; D call uncertain. Trimming took 7 bases from V and 4 from J, leaving 10 bases between them. This CDR3 comprises 13 residues. The CDR3 protein is CASTVPGTGELFF. The CDR3 DNA is TGTGCCAGCACCGTACCAGGCACCGGGGAGCTGTTTTTT.

The rearrangement joins TRBV7-2 to TRBJ2-3; D unresolved. Germline V CDR1 and CDR2: SGHTA, FQGNSA. Trimming shortened V by 7 bases and J by 0 bases, and 8 bases separated the two germline ends. The CDR3 length is 13 residues. CDR3 sequence (DNA): TGTGCCAGCAAAGGAGATAGCACAGATACGCAGTATTTT. Translation: CASKGDSTDTQYF.

V is TRBV4-2 and J is TRBJ1-4; D remains unclear. The germline gives CDR1 LGHNA, CDR2 YNFKEQ. This CDR3 comprises 17 residues. V lost 0 bases and J 4 bases, leaving 15 bases between the germline ends. DNA of the CDR3: TGTGCCAGCAGCCAAGATGGAGCCAGCTCCCTTAATGAAAAACTGTTTTTT. This codes for CASSQDGASSLNEKLFF.